This T cell receptor (beta chain) was profiled in a study of memory CD4+ T cells and cytomegalovirus serostatus (dated by TCRdb to about 2019). For context, the study as a whole: A total of about 33 healthy Belgian adults, of whom 9 were CMV seropositive and about 24 were CMV seronegative, were included in the cohort. To replicate a published TCR-based CMV serostatus classifier, the researchers sequenced the CD4+ memory TCRbeta repertoires of a Belgian cohort whose cytomegalovirus serostatus was known. Overall study outcomes, separate from this receptor: The results were interpreted as suggesting that the CMV-associated TCR signature is largely present in the CD4+ memory repertoire. On the Belgian cohort, the classifier built on the original framework reached a median bootstrapped AUC of about 0.95, with a 95% CI of 0.76-1.00. For predicting CMV serostatus, the median bootstrapped AUC was 0.95 using the original framework and roughly 0.91 using a US-trained random forest. Among the roughly 160 previously reported CMV-associated TCRbeta sequences, 67 showed up in the CD4+ memory repertoires, with each one found in between one and five individuals. Unlike the original study, which covered naive and memory CD4+ and CD8+ populations, the Belgian study sequenced only CD4+CD45RO+ memory cells.

This clone was observed a handful of times. Its antigen target is currently unknown. Base qualities are not recorded, but no much larger clone differs from it by a single base. The germline V gene specifies MDHEN as CDR1 and SYDVKM as CDR2. At the junction V is shortened by 3 bases and J by 5 bases, with 13 bases in between. The CDR3 runs 14 residues from the cysteine to the phenylalanine. Left in the record is the CDR3 DNA by itself, 42 bases read in frame from the first base. Genomic DNA was extracted from sorted cells with the Quick-DNA Microprep Kit. Amplification of TCRbeta DNA was done with the immunoSEQ hsTCRbeta kit, following the protocol from the manufacturer. An Illumina MiSeq instrument was used to sequence the TCRbeta libraries. The source study handled its data this way. After out-of-frame sequences were removed, some 2.1 million distinct TCRbeta sequences remained, averaging about 66,813 per individual. Each individual was scored using the number of 160 or so previously reported CMV-associated TCRbeta sequences that the individual carried and the total number of productive distinct TCRbeta sequences. A beta-binomial model was reimplemented in Python, and random forests from scikit-learn, run with default parameters, were trained on data from the US cohort. Classifier performance on the Belgian cohort was summarized as median AUC with percentile confidence intervals calculated over 10,000 bootstrap iterations. This is the immuneACCESS table as TCRdb keeps it, with only in-frame sequences that have V and J called. A part of the clones is gone; compared with another copy, unresolved V genes explain less than half, and the rest is unexplained. Clone size and the V and J calls come from that table; the DNA yielded D and trimming. Counted in this sample were about 50,000 clones; roughly 80% of them appeared once. The ten most abundant clones make up roughly 0.4% of the sample.

Single viable CD3+CD4+CD8-CD45RO+ cells were sorted as memory CD4+ T cells on a FACSAria II. CMV serostatus was determined with a Roche Elecsys assay detecting serum IgG against CMV pp150, pp28, p38 and p52. Following thawing, total CD4+ T cells were enriched through positive selection using CD4 magnetic microbeads. The samples came from a different study that was designed specifically to examine the CD4+ T cell memory repertoire. Peripheral blood mononuclear cells were isolated and cryopreserved following standard operating procedures; serum was stored at -80 °C. The staining used CD3-PerCP (BW264/56), CD4-APC (RPA-T4), CD45RO-PE (UCHT1) and CD8-Pacific Orange (3B5) antibodies, and Sytox blue was used to exclude non-viable cells.

The sample taken for sequencing was memory CD4+ T cells from blood. The TCR comes from an adult in good health and CMV-seronegative. The sequence is built from TRBV28 and TRBJ1-1, with TRBD1 as a weak D call on 5 bases. The CDR3 region reads CASSLLARETEAFF. The DNA is TGTGCCAGCAGTTTGCTTGCCAGGGAGACTGAAGCTTTCTTT. The CDR3, completed at both ends by the reference TRBV28 and TRBJ1-1 genes, gives the full variable domain DVKVTQSSRYLVKRTGEKVFLECVQDMDHENMFWYRQDPGLGLRLIYFSYDVKMKEKGDIPEGYSVSREKKERFSLILESASTNQTSMYLCASSLLARETEAFFGQGTRLTVV.